This entry describes one T cell receptor (beta chain). Which antigen it targets is not known. It has no much larger one-base neighbor in the sample; base qualities were not kept. Distinct nucleotide sequences in the sample also encode this CDR3. No patient had received any treatment before thyroid surgery. The study retrospectively analysed patient clinical samples collected from about 2012 to 2019 using T-cell receptor beta sequencing. The source of the sample is a study of metastatic and nonmetastatic thyroid tumors (dated by TCRdb to 2020 to 2022). About the study as a whole: Repertoires were compared across peripheral blood and tumor or nodule tissue samples from malignant and benign thyroid patients. General conclusions and limits of the study: TCR beta diversity was reported as significantly higher in malignant tumors than in benign nodules, in both blood and tumor samples.

The CDR3 starts with the cysteine, ends with the phenylalanine, and has 14 residues. The entry retains the CDR3 DNA only, 42 bases that are in frame from base 1. V sheds 6 bases and J sheds 4 bases, leaving 19 bases between their ends. The germline V gene encodes CDR1 DFQATT and CDR2 SNEGSKA (reference sequence). The library was made by PCR. This sample was sequenced with an Illumina HiSeq 4000. High-throughput sequencing was used to profile the TCR beta-chain CDR3 region of every patient. On the study's bioinformatics: The researchers built a classifier to tell apart papillary thyroid cancer patients with distant metastasis, based on CDR3 differences among clinicopathological groups. The Shannon index was used to measure repertoire diversity, and the Morisita-Horn index was used to measure how similar tumor and blood repertoires were. TCRdb reworked the public reads: Q25 trimming with fastp, MiXCR clone assembly, productive beta chains retained. TCRdb's processing, not the study's, gives the V and J calls here. The sample data list about 50,000 clones, and approximately 22% of these were observed just once. The leading ten clones occupy more than 3.5% of the sample.

The rearranged segments are TRBV20-1 and TRBJ2-7, with the D gene not clear enough to name. This receptor was obtained from a female donor with papillary thyroid cancer or a benign thyroid nodule (not recorded which). Some clones in this sample may be carry-over from other donors' samples. Sequencing used blood. The CDR3: CSAGPSGDFYEQYF. The nucleotides are TGCAGTGCCGGGCCCAGTGGTGACTTTTACGAGCAGTACTTC.